The present T cell receptor beta chain was sequenced within a study of T-cell reconstitution after alpha-beta-depleted transplantation in children. Trimming left V 6 bases short and J 5 bases short, with 14 bases between. The germline CDR1 and CDR2 sequences are MNHEY and SMNVEV (reference sequence). This CDR3 comprises 14 residues. This clonotype was counted a few times. The TCRbeta library incorporated unique molecular identifiers. MiXCR, run by TCRdb on the PCR reads, gives a single entry per CDR3 protein. The sample comprises roughly 240,000 distinct CDR3 sequences, just under 8.5% of which are singletons, and 5% to 7% rests with the top ten.

The receptor was isolated from a male patient younger than 18 who had a stem cell transplant for acute lymphoblastic leukemia, so the T cells may come from the graft donor. The rearrangement joins TRBV27 to TRBJ1-5; D gene uncertain. The input for sequencing was PBMCs, mostly from graft donor cells, taken 180 days after TCRalphabeta/CD19-depleted stem cell transplant. This chain's CDR3 is CASRDGQAHQPQHF. Here the CDR3 DNA reads TGTGCCAGCAGAGACGGGCAGGCCCATCAGCCCCAGCATTTT.